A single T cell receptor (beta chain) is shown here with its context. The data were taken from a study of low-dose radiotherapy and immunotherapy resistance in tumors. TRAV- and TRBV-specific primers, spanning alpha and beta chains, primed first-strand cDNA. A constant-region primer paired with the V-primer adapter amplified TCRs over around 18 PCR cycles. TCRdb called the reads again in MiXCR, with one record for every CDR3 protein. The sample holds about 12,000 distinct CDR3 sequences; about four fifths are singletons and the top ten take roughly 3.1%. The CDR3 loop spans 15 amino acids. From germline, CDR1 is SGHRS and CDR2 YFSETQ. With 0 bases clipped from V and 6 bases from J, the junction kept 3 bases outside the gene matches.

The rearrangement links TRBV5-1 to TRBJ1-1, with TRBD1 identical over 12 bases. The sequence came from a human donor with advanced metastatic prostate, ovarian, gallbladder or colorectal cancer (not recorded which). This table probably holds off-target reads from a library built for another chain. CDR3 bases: TGCGCCAGCAGCTTGGTGGGACAGGGGGCTCCTGAAGCTTTCTTT. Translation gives CASSLVGQGAPEAFF.